The 19 T cell receptor beta chains reported below all come from one sample, sequenced in a study of shared clonotypes between healthy human individuals. The data were produced by immunoSEQ multiplex PCR, yet TCRdb's version contains in-frame clones alone and is incomplete. The sample records more than 2 million clones, 95% being singletons. Sequenced input: naive CD4+ T cells sorted from blood. Subset of the sample: CD45RA+ positively selected. The receptors shown here come from a man between 18 and 29 years old in good health.

This clone was found once. The gene calls are TRBV5-1 and TRBJ2-3; D remains unclear. The CDR3 totals 15 residues. Germline V gives CDR1 SGHRS, CDR2 YFSETQ. V was pared by 0 bases and J by 2 bases, with 10 bases between. CDR3: CASSLGPTNTDTQYF. The CDR3 DNA is TGCGCCAGCAGCTTGGGCCCCACCAACACAGATACGCAGTATTTT.

This chain links TRBV9 with TRBJ2-1; 7 bases line up with TRBD2. The CDR3 has 16 amino acids. Per the germline V gene, CDR1 is SGDLS and CDR2 is YYNGEE. V was pared by 0 bases and J by 0 bases, with 3 bases of the junction left unmatched. Here the CDR3 reads CASSVDAGASYNEQFF. The CDR3 nucleotides read TGTGCCAGCAGCGTAGACGCGGGAGCCTCCTACAATGAGCAGTTCTTC.

This clone appeared once. The V and J genes are TRBV18 and TRBJ2-7; D is perhaps TRBD2 (5 bases). Trimming pared 3 bases from V and 7 bases from J, leaving 19 bases between. There are 15 residues in the CDR3. Germline CDR1 and CDR2: KGHSH and LQKENI. CDR3 amino acids: CASSPVADPSGEQYF. CDR3 DNA: TGTGCCAGCTCACCCGTCGCCGACCCCTCGGGGGAGCAGTACTTC.

The V gene is TRBV2, the J gene TRBJ2-3; D is ambiguous. Trimming removed 7 bases at V and 0 bases at J, with 8 bases between. The CDR3 is 13 residues long. CDR1 and CDR2 (germline): SNHLY, FYNNEI. CDR3 in DNA: TGTGCCAGCACTAAGACTAGCACAGATACGCAGTATTTT. This encodes CASTKTSTDTQYF.

V usage is TRBV7-9 and J usage is TRBJ2-5, with D tentatively TRBD2 (6 bases). The V and J ends lost 1 base and 4 bases respectively, with 10 bases between them. This CDR3 comprises 14 residues. Germline CDR1 and CDR2: SEHNR and FQNEAQ (reference sequence). The CDR3 nucleotides are TGTGCCAGCAGCTTAGGCGGAGGGGTAGAGACCCAGTACTTC. Translation gives CASSLGGGVETQYF.

The V call is TRBV18, the J call TRBJ2-7, with TRBD1 identical over 7 bases. J was trimmed by 3 bases and V by 1 base; bases with no gene match: 3. Germline values: CDR1 KGHSH, CDR2 LQKENI. The CDR3 covers 14 residues. DNA of the CDR3: TGTGCCAGCTCACCACGGGCAGGGGGCTACGAGCAGTACTTC. Translation: CASSPRAGGYEQYF.

The chain couples TRBV5-6 to TRBJ2-7, with TRBD1 as a possible D gene (5 bases). CDR1 is SGHDT and CDR2 is YYEEEE in the germline V gene. CDR3 length: 12 amino acids. V was clipped by 4 bases and J by 3 bases, with 8 bases between them. The CDR3 DNA is TGTGCCAGCAGCGTGACAGACTACGAGCAGTACTTC. Translating it yields CASSVTDYEQYF.

The chain carries TRBV7-6 and TRBJ2-7, with TRBD2 matching 7 bases. The CDR3 covers 14 residues. V shed 5 bases, J shed 3 bases, and the junction held 7 bases outside the gene matches. CDR1 is SGHVS and CDR2 is FNYEAQ in the germline V gene. This CDR3 reads CASSPSSGHYEQYF. The CDR3 region has the DNA TGTGCCAGCAGCCCATCTAGCGGCCACTACGAGCAGTACTTC.

This clone was recorded once. The chain couples TRBV9 to TRBJ2-2, with D perhaps matching TRBD2 (6 bases). The V end lost 7 bases, the J end lost 4 bases, and 17 bases lay between the germline ends. Germline values: CDR1 SGDLS, CDR2 YYNGEE. The CDR3 is 15 amino acids. CDR3 amino acids: CASCGGISSTGELFF. The CDR3 DNA sequence: TGTGCCAGCTGTGGCGGGATTAGCTCCACCGGGGAGCTGTTTTTT.

A word on this clone: Additional DNA sequences in this sample encode the identical CDR3. The chain combines TRBV9 with TRBJ2-3; 16 bases fit TRBD2. Per the germline V gene, CDR1 is SGDLS and CDR2 is YYNGEE. The CDR3 loop spans 16 amino acids. The V gene end was trimmed by 2 bases and the J gene end by 4 bases; junction bases not matched to a gene: 1. CDR3 sequence reads: CASSVGLAGGPDTQYF. CDR3 nucleotide sequence: TGTGCCAGCAGCGTGGGACTAGCGGGGGGGCCAGATACGCAGTATTTT.

This sequence joins TRBV25-1 and TRBJ2-2; weak D call: TRBD1 (5 bases). V was clipped by 6 bases and J by 2 bases, with 10 bases between them. Germline CDR1 MGHDK, CDR2 SYGVNS. The CDR3 consists of 14 residues. CDR3 residues: CASRRGANTGELFF. CDR3 sequence (DNA): TGTGCCAGCAGAAGGGGTGCTAACACCGGGGAGCTGTTTTTT.

In regard to this clone: One end of the junction varies from germline; a read error may be responsible. This chain links TRBV10-3 with TRBJ2-7; D is undetermined. CDR1 is ENHRY and CDR2 is SYGVKD in the germline V gene. The CDR3 is 12 amino acids. CDR3 nucleotides: TGTGCCATCAGCCCTGGCTCCCACGAGCAGTACTTC. Protein: CAISPGSHEQYF.

The J gene is TRBJ2-7, the V gene TRBV7-2; 8 bases line up with TRBD2. The V and J ends lost 6 bases and 6 bases, in that order; junction bases with no gene match: 7. CDR3 size: 13 residues. CDR1 SGHTA and CDR2 FQGNSA come from the germline V gene. The CDR3 loop reads CASRKAGAIEQYF. CDR3 in DNA: TGTGCCAGCAGAAAAGCGGGAGCGATCGAGCAGTACTTC.

DNA of the CDR3: TGTGCTAGTCCTGCTCAGGCGAACACTGAAGCTTTCTTT. Residues: CASPAQANTEAFF. This chain connects TRBV12-5 to TRBJ1-1; D is unclear. The V gene lost 8 bases and the J gene lost 1 base, with 11 bases spanning the gap. The CDR3 covers 13 residues. Germline V gene lookup returns CDR1 LGHNT and CDR2 FRNRAP.

Only one count was recorded for this clone. Other DNA sequences of this sample code for an identical CDR3. V usage is TRBV28 and J usage is TRBJ2-1; 10 nucleotides align to TRBD2. The CDR3 sequence is 16 residues long. CDR1 MDHEN and CDR2 SYDVKM come from the germline V gene. The J segment lost 1 base and the V segment lost 8 bases, leaving 8 bases of the junction unmatched. The CDR3 is CASGTSGAGSYNEQFF. In DNA form, the CDR3 reads TGTGCCAGCGGTACTAGCGGGGCGGGTTCCTACAATGAGCAGTTCTTC.

This chain links TRBV4-1 with TRBJ2-7; possibly TRBD2 for D (6 bases). Trimming stripped 0 bases from V and 0 bases from J, with 9 bases between. Germline V lookup: CDR1 MGHRA, CDR2 YSYEKL. There are 15 residues in the CDR3. In DNA, the CDR3 is TGCGCCAGCAGCCAAGATGGCGGGAACTCCTACGAGCAGTACTTC. As protein: CASSQDGGNSYEQYF.

Turning to this clone: This may be a read error, as it is one base from a much larger clone. The rearrangement uses TRBV6-5 and TRBJ2-7, with D perhaps matching TRBD1 (6 bases). Germline loops: CDR1 MNHEY, CDR2 SVGAGI. This CDR3 region has 13 residues. V shed 5 bases and J shed 1 base, with 9 bases lying between them. The CDR3 protein is CASSHGQSYEQYF. The CDR3 bases are TGTGCCAGCAGTCACGGACAGTCCTACGAGCAGTACTTC.

The V call is TRBV2, the J call TRBJ2-3; TRBD2 matches 14 bases. The CDR3 is 16 amino acids. In germline, CDR1 is SNHLY, CDR2 FYNNEI. V was clipped by 6 bases and J by 5 bases; unmatched bases: 7. The chain's CDR3 is CASSPTSGGALDTQYF. In nucleotides, the CDR3 is TGTGCCAGCAGCCCGACTAGCGGGGGGGCCTTAGATACGCAGTATTTT.

This clone was seen ten or more times. The rearrangement links TRBV2 to TRBJ2-4; 11 nucleotides line up with TRBD2. CDR3 size: 13 residues. The V gene's germline CDR1 is SNHLY and CDR2 FYNNEI. V lost 4 bases, J lost 11 bases, and 4 bases stayed unmatched. CDR3 protein: CASSGLAGGVQYF. The CDR3 DNA reads as TGTGCCAGCAGTGGGCTAGCGGGGGGCGTTCAGTACTTC.